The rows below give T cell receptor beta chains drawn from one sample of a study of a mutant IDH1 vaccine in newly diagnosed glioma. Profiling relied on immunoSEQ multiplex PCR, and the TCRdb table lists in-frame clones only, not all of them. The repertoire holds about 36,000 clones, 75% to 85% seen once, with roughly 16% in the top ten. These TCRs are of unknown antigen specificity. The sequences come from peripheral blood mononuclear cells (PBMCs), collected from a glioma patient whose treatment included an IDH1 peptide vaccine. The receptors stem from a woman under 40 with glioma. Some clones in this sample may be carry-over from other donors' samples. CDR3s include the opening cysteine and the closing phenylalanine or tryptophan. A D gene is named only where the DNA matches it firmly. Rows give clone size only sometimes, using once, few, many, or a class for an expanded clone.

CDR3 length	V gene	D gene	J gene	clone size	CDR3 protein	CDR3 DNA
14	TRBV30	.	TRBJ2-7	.	CAWSVGLQGYEQYF	TGTGCCTGGAGTGTTGGGCTACAGGGTTACGAGCAGTACTTC
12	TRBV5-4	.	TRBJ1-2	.	CASSLWTDGYTF	TGTGCCAGCAGCTTATGGACGGATGGCTACACCTTC
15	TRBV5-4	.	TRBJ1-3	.	CASSLGSLSGNTIYF	TGTGCCAGCAGCTTGGGATCGCTCTCTGGAAACACCATATATTTT
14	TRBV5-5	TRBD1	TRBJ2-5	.	CASSIGQGQETQYF	TGTGCCAGCAGTATAGGACAGGGCCAAGAGACCCAGTACTTC
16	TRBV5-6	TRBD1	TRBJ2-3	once	CASSPTWTGGVSGLYF	TGTGCCAGCAGCCCCACATGGACAGGTGGGGTGAGTGGGCTGTATTTT
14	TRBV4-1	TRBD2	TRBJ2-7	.	CASSQAGGTYEQYF	TGCGCCAGCAGCCAAGCGGGAGGCACCTACGAGCAGTACTTC
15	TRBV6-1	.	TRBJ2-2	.	CASSEVGAGTGELFF	TGTGCCAGCAGTGAAGTGGGGGCGGGCACCGGGGAGCTGTTTTTT
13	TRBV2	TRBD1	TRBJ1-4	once	CASQDRGLEKLFF	TGTGCCAGCCAGGACAGGGGGCTTGAAAAACTGTTTTTT
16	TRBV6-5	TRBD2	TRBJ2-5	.	CASSYSTSGRPETQYF	TGTGCCAGCAGTTACTCGACTAGCGGGAGACCGGAGACCCAGTACTTC
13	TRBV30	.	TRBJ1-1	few	CAWRQGEVTEAFF	TGTGCCTGGAGGCAGGGTGAGGTCACTGAAGCTTTCTTT
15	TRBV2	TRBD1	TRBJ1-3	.	CASSPGTGAGNTIYF	TGTGCCAGCAGTCCCGGGACAGGGGCTGGAAACACCATATATTTT